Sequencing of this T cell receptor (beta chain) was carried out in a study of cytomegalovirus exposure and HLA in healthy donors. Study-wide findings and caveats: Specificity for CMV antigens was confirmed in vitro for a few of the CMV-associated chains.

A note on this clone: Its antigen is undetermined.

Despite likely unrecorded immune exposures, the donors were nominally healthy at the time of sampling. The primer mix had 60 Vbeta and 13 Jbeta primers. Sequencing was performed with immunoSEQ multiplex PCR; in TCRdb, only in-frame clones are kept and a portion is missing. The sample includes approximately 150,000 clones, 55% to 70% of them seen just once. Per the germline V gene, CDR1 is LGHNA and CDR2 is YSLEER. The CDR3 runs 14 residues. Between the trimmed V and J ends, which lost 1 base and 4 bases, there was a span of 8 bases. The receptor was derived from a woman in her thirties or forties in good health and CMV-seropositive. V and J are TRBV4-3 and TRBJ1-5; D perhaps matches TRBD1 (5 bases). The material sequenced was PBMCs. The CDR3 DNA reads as TGCGCCAGCAGCCAAGGACAGCAAAATCAGCCCCAGCATTTT. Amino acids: CASSQGQQNQPQHF.